This T cell receptor (beta chain) was identified in a study of blood T cell repertoires in COVID-19. Background on the study: The samples span acute and convalescent COVID-19 from the United States, Italy and Spain. T cells, B-cell-depleted T cells, or PBMCs provided the cDNA or gDNA that served as material.

Under the authors' procedure: Scientists estimated how many nucleated cells there were by amplifying reference gene primers. The data were produced by immunoSEQ multiplex PCR, yet TCRdb's version contains in-frame clones alone and is incomplete. That table supplies the V and J calls and clone size; D and trimming were determined from the DNA. The sample contains 180,000 or so clones, more than 70% of which appear only once. This CDR3 is 14 amino acids long. Trimming cost V 5 bases and J 0 bases; bases outside gene matches: 3. The germline gives CDR1 SNHLY, CDR2 FYNNEI. The clonotype comes from a man aged 35-49 years with active or convalescent COVID-19. The chain recombines TRBV2 with TRBJ1-1, with 7 bases that match TRBD1. The sequenced sample was peripheral blood. CDR3 protein: CASSPGQMNTEAFF. In DNA form, the CDR3 reads TGTGCCAGCAGTCCGGGACAGATGAACACTGAAGCTTTCTTT. The full variable domain, with the rest looked up from reference TRBV2 and TRBJ1-1, is EPEVTQTPSHQVTQMGQEVILRCVPISNHLYFYWYRQILGQKVEFLVSFYNNEISEKSEIFDDQFSVERPDGSNFTLKIRSTKLEDSAMYFCASSPGQMNTEAFFGQGTRLTVV.